The next 15 T cell receptor beta chains were all read from a single sample in a study of sequential checkpoint blockade in melanoma. Treatment reported: randomized to nivolumab then ipilimumab (arm A) or the reverse (arm B). Assay: immunoSEQ multiplex PCR; the TCRdb copy retains only in-frame clones and omits some. Of roughly 30,000 clones listed, about 83% are singletons. Material: CD8+ T cells sorted from blood (inferred from file names), obtained from a patient given nivolumab and ipilimumab in sequence. Receptors originate from a human donor with melanoma.

This chain connects TRBV9 to TRBJ2-5; D is possibly TRBD2 (5 bases). Germline loops: CDR1 SGDLS, CDR2 YYNGEE. The V gene lost 3 bases and the J gene lost 0 bases, with 12 bases spanning the gap. CDR3 length equals 15 residues. The CDR3 reads CASSAAAGYQETQYF. In nucleotides, the CDR3 is TGTGCCAGCAGCGCGGCGGCGGGTTACCAAGAGACCCAGTACTTC.

This chain uses TRBV6-5 with TRBJ1-1, with unresolved D. CDR3 length: 13 amino acids. CDR1 is MNHEY, CDR2 SVGAGI, per germline. With 8 bases removed from V and 1 base from J, the gap between germline ends came to 11 bases. CDR3 protein: CASHVGGNTEAFF. The CDR3 nucleotides are TGTGCCAGCCACGTCGGTGGGAACACTGAAGCTTTCTTT.

The chain combines TRBV7-9 with TRBJ2-7, with 7 bases that match TRBD2. The length of the CDR3 is 13 residues. The germline V gene has CDR1 SEHNR and CDR2 FQNEAQ (reference sequence). J lost 6 bases, V lost 0 bases, and 2 bases had no gene match. In nucleotides, the CDR3 is TGTGCCAGCAGCTTAGCGCCGGGGGGCGAGCAGTACTTC. It encodes CASSLAPGGEQYF.

This rearrangement joins TRBV7-2 to TRBJ2-7; TRBD2 is a possible D gene (5 bases). The germline gives CDR1 SGHTA, CDR2 FQGNSA. The CDR3 consists of 14 residues. The ends were cut back, 5 bases at V and 6 bases at J, with 17 bases in the middle. CDR3 region: CASSQGPEAGEQYF. Here the CDR3 DNA reads TGTGCCAGCAGCCAAGGACCCGAGGCGGGCGAGCAGTACTTC.

The rearrangement links TRBV30 to TRBJ2-5, with D uncertain. Germline CDR1 is GTSNPN and CDR2 is SVGIG (reference sequence). V was clipped by 6 bases and J by 3 bases, with 11 bases between them. The CDR3 contains 12 residues. The CDR3 nucleotides are TGTGCCTGCCACTTTGGAGAAGAGACCCAGTACTTC. Protein sequence: CACHFGEETQYF.

The rearrangement uses TRBV28 and TRBJ1-2; 7 nucleotides align to TRBD1. The CDR3 is 12 residues long. CDR1 is MDHEN, CDR2 SYDVKM, per germline. With 10 bases clipped from V and 8 bases from J, the junction kept 10 bases outside the gene matches. CDR3 sequence (DNA): TGTGCCACACTCACAGGGGCGGAGGGCTACACCTTC. The encoded protein is CATLTGAEGYTF.

This chain connects TRBV7-6 to TRBJ1-3; 9 positions agree with TRBD1. In germline, CDR1 is SGHVS, CDR2 FNYEAQ. The junction had 0 bases not matched to a gene; V was cut back by 0 bases and J by 3 bases. The CDR3 contains 15 residues. The CDR3 sequence is CASSLAGQGGNTIYF. The CDR3 coding sequence is TGTGCCAGCAGCTTAGCGGGACAGGGTGGAAACACCATATATTTT. The full variable domain, completed using reference TRBV7-6 and TRBJ1-3, is GAGVSQSPRYKVTKRGQDVALRCDPISGHVSLYWYRQALGQGPEFLTYFNYEAQQDKSGLPNDRFSAERPEGSISTLTIQRTEQRDSAMYRCASSLAGQGGNTIYFGEGSWLTVV.

The chain couples TRBV10-3 to TRBJ1-1; 10 bases align to TRBD1. The CDR3 length is 15 residues. The V segment lost 4 bases and the J segment 3 bases; nucleotides outside the gene matches: 5. Germline CDR1 and CDR2: ENHRY and SYGVKD. In DNA form, the CDR3 reads TGTGCCATCAGTGGGCCCGGGACAGGGGACACTGAAGCTTTCTTT. It is translated as CAISGPGTGDTEAFF.

The chain joins TRBV5-1 to TRBJ2-7; D gene uncertain. The germline CDR1 and CDR2 sequences are SGHRS and YFSETQ. This CDR3 is built from 15 residues. The ends were cut back, 0 bases at V and 4 bases at J, with 14 bases in the middle. CDR3 in DNA: TGCGCCAGCAGCTTGGCACCGCGATCAATTTACGAGCAGTACTTC. It is translated as CASSLAPRSIYEQYF.

This clone has a single count. This chain links TRBV9 with TRBJ2-3, with 7 bases identical to TRBD1. In germline, CDR1 is SGDLS, CDR2 YYNGEE. The CDR3 totals 17 residues. Trimming at V came to 4 bases and at J to 0 bases, leaving 11 bases not matched to a gene. CDR3 bases: TGTGCCAGCAGCCCACGGACAGGCCCGCCTAGCACAGATACGCAGTATTTT. Protein sequence: CASSPRTGPPSTDTQYF.

In DNA form, the CDR3 reads TGTGCCAGCAGCACCCTGTACGAGCTCCGGGGGAACACTGAAGCTTTCTTT. Amino acid sequence: CASSTLYELRGNTEAFF. This chain uses TRBV2 with TRBJ1-1; no definite D call. The V gene lost 6 bases and the J gene lost 1 base, with 21 bases spanning the gap. The CDR3 is made up of 17 amino acids. CDR1 and CDR2 (germline): SNHLY, FYNNEI. Combining the CDR3 with reference TRBV2 and TRBJ1-1 gives the whole variable domain EPEVTQTPSHQVTQMGQEVILRCVPISNHLYFYWYRQILGQKVEFLVSFYNNEISEKSEIFDDQFSVERPDGSNFTLKIRSTKLEDSAMYFCASSTLYELRGNTEAFFGQGTRLTVV.

The V and J genes are TRBV19 and TRBJ2-1, with 10 bases that match TRBD2. Looked up from germline, CDR1 is LNHDA and CDR2 is SQIVND (reference sequence). The CDR3 totals 14 residues. Losses at the gene ends were 6 bases for V and 4 bases for J; bases not matched to a gene: 3. The CDR3 sequence: CASSPSGGYNEQFF. In nucleotides, the CDR3 is TGTGCCAGTAGCCCTAGCGGGGGATACAATGAGCAGTTCTTC. The variable domain in full, with the rest retrieved from reference TRBV19 and TRBJ2-1, is DGGITQSPKYLFRKEGQNVTLSCEQNLNHDAMYWYRQDPGQGLRLIYYSQIVNDFQKGDIAEGYSVSREKKESFPLTVTSAQKNPTAFYLCASSPSGGYNEQFFGPGTRLTVL.

The rearrangement joins TRBV9 to TRBJ2-1; D unclear. In germline, CDR1 is SGDLS, CDR2 YYNGEE. The CDR3 is made up of 15 amino acids. Trimming pared 4 bases from V and 4 bases from J, leaving 15 bases between. The CDR3 nucleotides read TGTGCCAGCAGCTCCCAGTCAACCTCATACAATGAGCAGTTCTTC. Translation: CASSSQSTSYNEQFF. Full variable domain (remainder filled in from reference TRBV9 and TRBJ2-1): DSGVTQTPKHLITATGQRVTLRCSPRSGDLSVYWYQQSLDQGLQFLIQYYNGEERAKGNILERFSAQQFPDLHSELNLSSLELGDSALYFCASSSQSTSYNEQFFGPGTRLTVL.

The chain combines TRBV7-8 with TRBJ1-2; tentatively, D is TRBD1 (6 bases). CDR3 size: 12 residues. The germline V gene has CDR1 SGHVS and CDR2 FQNEAQ. V dropped 5 bases and J dropped 6 bases, with 10 bases sitting between them. CDR3 sequence reads: CASSTHRDGYTF. The DNA for the CDR3 is TGTGCCAGCAGCACCCACAGGGATGGCTACACCTTC. The whole variable domain, remainder taken from reference TRBV7-8 and TRBJ1-2, is GAGVSQSPRYKVAKRGQDVALRCDPISGHVSLFWYQQALGQGPEFLTYFQNEAQLDKSGLPSDRFFAERPEGSVSTLKIQRTQQEDSAVYLCASSTHRDGYTFGSGTRLTVV.

The chain is built from TRBV2 and TRBJ1-2; TRBD1 matches at 9 bases. V lost 9 bases, J lost 4 bases, and 0 bases stayed unmatched. Germline-derived CDR1 and CDR2 are SNHLY and FYNNEI. This CDR3 contains 11 residues. The CDR3 here is CARDRGYGYTF. The CDR3 DNA reads as TGTGCCAGGGACAGGGGCTATGGCTACACCTTC.